This T cell receptor (beta chain) originates from a study of cytomegalovirus exposure and HLA in healthy donors. Vbeta (60) and Jbeta (13) primers were used in the PCR. Measured with immunoSEQ multiplex PCR; TCRdb has only the in-frame clones, and not every one. The table lists 130,000 to 150,000 clones, around three quarters of them singletons. Trimming removed 6 bases from V and 7 bases from J; junction bases left unmatched: 2. CDR1 is MNHEY and CDR2 is SVGAGI in the germline V gene. This CDR3 contains 13 residues. The sequence derives from a man between 40 and 49 years old in good health and CMV-seropositive. Material: PBMCs. The chain uses TRBV6-5 and TRBJ1-6, with 8 bases matching TRBD1. CDR3: CASRWTGNSPLHF. The DNA for the CDR3 is TGTGCCAGCAGATGGACAGGGAATTCACCCCTCCACTTT.